The 21 T cell receptor beta chains in this list originate from one sample, sequenced in a study of blood T cell repertoires in COVID-19. The table came from immunoSEQ multiplex PCR; TCRdb's copy has only in-frame clones and leaves some out. This sample yields 220,000 or so clones, of which approximately 91% are seen a single time; around 6.5% belongs to the top ten. The specimen was peripheral blood. The receptors originated from a man aged 55 to 69 who had recovered from COVID-19.

This clone was recorded once. The chain has TRBV6-5 and TRBJ2-7; perhaps TRBD1 as D (6 bases). V was trimmed by 5 bases and J by 0 bases, leaving 14 bases between them. This CDR3 comprises 15 residues. CDR1 is MNHEY, CDR2 SVGAGI, per germline. The CDR3 DNA sequence: TGTGCCAGCAGTCCCCGGGACACCCTCTCCTACGAGCAGTACTTC. Translation: CASSPRDTLSYEQYF.

This chain links TRBV11-2 with TRBJ1-1, with 9 bases matching TRBD1. The CDR3 spans 18 residues. Trimming at V came to 2 bases and at J to 0 bases, leaving 10 bases not matched to a gene. Looked up from germline, CDR1 is SGHAT and CDR2 is FQNNGV. The DNA of the CDR3 is TGTGCCAGCAGCTTAAGGTGGACAGGGGTCCCCATGAACACTGAAGCTTTCTTT. Translation gives CASSLRWTGVPMNTEAFF.

The genes are TRBV7-3 and TRBJ2-1, with a weak D call TRBD2 (5 bases). The CDR3 runs to 15 residues. Germline CDR1 SGHTA, CDR2 FQGTGA. Trimming pared 5 bases from V and 2 bases from J, leaving 13 bases between. In DNA form, the CDR3 reads TGTGCCAGCAGCCCTGCCAGCGGAACCTACAATGAGCAGTTCTTC. Its translation is CASSPASGTYNEQFF.

CDR3 DNA sequence: TGTGCCAGCAGCTGGAGCTATGGCTACACCTTC. It codes for CASSWSYGYTF. The rearrangement uses TRBV7-9 and TRBJ1-2; the D is unclear. Germline CDR1 SEHNR, CDR2 FQNEAQ (reference sequence). Trimming took off 4 bases at V and 4 bases at J, with 4 bases between the two ends. This CDR3 is built from 11 residues. Full variable domain (rest looked up from reference TRBV7-9 and TRBJ1-2): DTGVSQNPRHKITKRGQNVTFRCDPISEHNRLYWYRQTLGQGPEFLTYFQNEAQLEKSRLLSDRFSAERPKGSFSTLEIQRTEQGDSAMYLCASSWSYGYTFGSGTRLTVV.

V gene TRBV2 combines with J gene TRBJ2-3, with D maybe TRBD2 (5 bases). This CDR3 is 14 amino acids long. V was cut by 7 bases and J by 1 base, with 12 bases left in between. Germline CDR1 SNHLY, CDR2 FYNNEI. Here the CDR3 reads CASTTRPRTDTQYF. In DNA, the CDR3 is TGTGCCAGCACAACTAGGCCCCGCACAGATACGCAGTATTTT.

This clone was seen only once. V gene TRBV2 combines with J gene TRBJ2-3; 7 bases map to TRBD1. Germline trimming cut 8 bases from V and 7 bases from J; bases unmatched to any gene: 6. The germline CDR1 and CDR2 sequences are SNHLY and FYNNEI. The CDR3 totals 12 residues. The CDR3 here is CASGTVPNTQYF. For the CDR3, the DNA is TGTGCCAGCGGGACAGTTCCAAATACGCAGTATTTT.

The chain recombines TRBV5-4 with TRBJ1-3, with 9 bases aligning to TRBD1. Germline V gene sequence: CDR1 SGHNT, CDR2 YYREEE (reference sequence). The CDR3 has 17 amino acids. V was pared by 2 bases and J by 4 bases, with 10 bases of the junction left unmatched. The CDR3 protein is CASSFLGNRGLGNTIYF. Written as DNA, the CDR3 is TGTGCCAGCAGCTTCCTCGGTAACAGGGGGCTAGGAAACACCATATATTTT.

V and J are TRBV9 and TRBJ1-2; 12 nucleotides line up with TRBD1. Germline CDR1 and CDR2: SGDLS and YYNGEE. This CDR3 comprises 16 residues. V lost 2 bases to trimming and J lost 5 bases; unmatched junction nucleotides: 7. The CDR3 nucleotides read TGTGCCAGCAGCGTTTCTCCGGGACAGGGGGCTTATGGCTACACCTTC. It translates to CASSVSPGQGAYGYTF.

J is TRBJ1-1 and V is TRBV3-1 (or the pseudogene TRBV3-2); D gene uncertain. This CDR3 spans 14 amino acids. Germline values: CDR1 LGHDT, CDR2 YNNKEL (reference sequence). Trimming took off 0 bases at V and 3 bases at J, with 8 bases between the two ends. This chain's CDR3 is CASSQDRLYTEAFF. DNA for the CDR3: TGTGCCAGCAGCCAAGACAGGTTGTACACTGAAGCTTTCTTT.

The chain uses TRBV3-1 (or the pseudogene TRBV3-2) and TRBJ1-5, with D uncertain. Trimming removed 1 base from V and 4 bases from J, with 5 bases in between. Germline V gene lookup returns CDR1 LGHDT and CDR2 YNNKEL (reference sequence). This CDR3 is built from 13 residues. DNA for the CDR3: TGTGCCAGCAGCCAAGGAGAAAATCAGCCCCAGCATTTT. Its translation: CASSQGENQPQHF.

The rearrangement links TRBV5-1 to TRBJ2-3, with D possibly TRBD1 on 7 matching bases. Germline V gene lookup returns CDR1 SGHRS and CDR2 YFSETQ. V was clipped by 7 bases and J by 2 bases, with 14 bases between them. The CDR3 runs to 14 residues. The chain's CDR3 is CASSAGQPTDTQYF. In nucleotides, the CDR3 is TGCGCCAGCTCGGCGGGACAGCCCACAGATACGCAGTATTTT.

This sequence joins TRBV7-3 and TRBJ1-6, with D possibly matching TRBD1 (5 bases). CDR1 and CDR2 from the germline V gene are SGHTA and FQGTGA. This CDR3 is 16 amino acids long. Trimming removed 5 bases at V and 7 bases at J, with 18 bases between. The CDR3 reads CASSLLSKGWNSPLHF. The CDR3 DNA reads as TGTGCCAGCAGCCTTCTTTCTAAGGGGTGGAATTCACCCCTCCACTTT. The complete variable domain, with remaining parts taken from reference TRBV7-3 and TRBJ1-6, reads GAGVSQTPSNKVTEKGKYVELRCDPISGHTALYWYRQSLGQGPEFLIYFQGTGAADDSGLPNDRFFAVRPEGSVSTLKIQRTERGDSAVYLCASSLLSKGWNSPLHFGNGTRLTVT.

The chain carries TRBV28 and TRBJ1-6; no reliable D call. In germline, CDR1 is MDHEN, CDR2 SYDVKM. Trimming removed 3 bases from V and 2 bases from J, with 11 bases in between. This CDR3 region has 16 residues. CDR3 sequence reads: CASSFRTVAYNSPLHF. The CDR3 DNA follows: TGTGCCAGCAGTTTCCGGACTGTTGCCTATAATTCACCCCTCCACTTT.

The chain links TRBV5-5 to TRBJ2-5; 8 bases agree with TRBD2. The junction had 6 bases not matched to a gene; V was cut back by 5 bases and J by 3 bases. The CDR3 has 14 amino acids. Germline values: CDR1 SGHKS, CDR2 YYEKEE (reference sequence). The CDR3 spells CASSYRGGKETQYF. The CDR3 DNA reads TGTGCCAGCAGTTACCGCGGGGGGAAAGAGACCCAGTACTTC.

The V and J genes are TRBV3-1 (or the pseudogene TRBV3-2) and TRBJ2-5; D is undetermined. The CDR3 spans 13 residues. The V gene lost 3 bases and the J gene lost 7 bases, with 12 bases spanning the gap. CDR1 and CDR2 (germline): LGHDT, YNNKEL (reference sequence). The CDR3 reads CASSQLAVVTQYF. The DNA of the CDR3 is TGTGCCAGCAGCCAGTTGGCAGTGGTGACCCAGTACTTC.

The chain uses TRBV24-1 and TRBJ2-5, with 11 nucleotides matching TRBD2. The germline CDR1 and CDR2 sequences are KGHDR and SFDVKD. The length of the CDR3 is 16 residues. The V and J ends lost 2 bases and 7 bases, in that order; junction bases with no gene match: 8. The CDR3 nucleotides are TGTGCCACCAGTGATTCTGGGACTAGCGGTGGTGGGACCCAGTACTTC. Residues: CATSDSGTSGGGTQYF.

The V call is TRBV28, the J call TRBJ2-7; D is perhaps TRBD1 (5 bases). V was trimmed by 10 bases and J by 0 bases, leaving 13 bases between them. The CDR3 contains 13 residues. CDR1 and CDR2 from the germline V gene are MDHEN and SYDVKM. The CDR3 reads CATLDSNSYEQYF. CDR3 bases: TGTGCCACCCTAGACAGTAACTCCTACGAGCAGTACTTC.

Only one count was recorded for this clone. This chain joins TRBV5-1 and TRBJ2-1, with D maybe TRBD2 (6 bases). Germline V gene sequence: CDR1 SGHRS, CDR2 YFSETQ. This CDR3 contains 15 residues. The germline V and J ends were trimmed by 4 bases and 10 bases, with 21 bases remaining between them. CDR3 coding DNA: TGCGCCAGCAGCCTTGACCCGGGACTCGCGAGAGAGCAGTTCTTC. Translated, it gives CASSLDPGLAREQFF.

CDR3 sequence (DNA): TGTGCCAGTGGAGATGGCTACACCTTC. It translates to CASGDGYTF. The V gene is TRBV9, the J gene TRBJ1-2; D remains unclear. Germline CDR1 is SGDLS and CDR2 is YYNGEE. The V end was cut by 8 bases, the J end by 6 bases, with 5 bases between. CDR3 length equals 9 residues.

The count of this clone is one. The chain carries TRBV28 and TRBJ2-3, with D possibly being TRBD1 (7 bases). Germline V lookup: CDR1 MDHEN, CDR2 SYDVKM. V was shortened by 4 bases and J by 2 bases, with 19 bases between the two germline ends. The CDR3 totals 17 residues. The CDR3 bases are TGTGCCAGCAGTTCCCCAGGGGGGTCAGGGGCCACAGATACGCAGTATTTT. It translates to CASSSPGGSGATDTQYF.

The rearrangement uses TRBV27 and TRBJ2-7, with D unresolved. This CDR3 spans 13 amino acids. The ends were cut back, 6 bases at V and 0 bases at J, with 9 bases in the middle. CDR1 is MNHEY, CDR2 SMNVEV, per germline (reference sequence). The CDR3 DNA reads TGTGCCAGCAGCCCCAGTGGCTCCTACGAGCAGTACTTC. Amino acids: CASSPSGSYEQYF.